The 16 T cell receptor beta chains below all came from one sample that was sequenced in a study of OX40 agonist ivuxolimab in advanced cancers. Assay: immunoSEQ multiplex PCR; the TCRdb copy retains only in-frame clones and omits some. The data show tens of thousands of clones, 83% seen once. Here the sequenced sample was CD4+ or CD8+ T cells sorted from blood, taken in a trial of the OX40 agonist ivuxolimab. The source is an adult with an advanced solid tumor such as melanoma, head and neck, liver or kidney cancer.

The chain combines TRBV6-5 with TRBJ1-3; no reliable D call. Per germline, CDR1 MNHEY and CDR2 SVGAGI. This CDR3 region has 15 residues. The V end lost 6 bases, the J end lost 3 bases, and 15 bases lay between the germline ends. The CDR3 DNA follows: TGTGCCAGCAGGGATGGATCCTCCTATGGAAACACCATATATTTT. Its protein product is CASRDGSSYGNTIYF.

This clone was seen only once. V gene TRBV7-9 combines with J gene TRBJ2-2; D is ambiguous. CDR3 size: 12 residues. In germline, CDR1 is SEHNR, CDR2 FQNEAQ (reference sequence). V was pared by 3 bases and J by 5 bases, with 4 bases between. The CDR3 DNA sequence: TGTGCCAGCAGCTTGGGTACCGGGGAGCTGTTTTTT. Its protein product is CASSLGTGELFF.

The chain is built from TRBV12-5 and TRBJ2-1, with TRBD2 matching over 13 bases. From germline, CDR1 is LGHNT and CDR2 FRNRAP. V shed 2 bases and J 8 bases; nucleotides not matched to a gene: 6. This CDR3 region has 16 residues. The CDR3 here is CASGLTTSGRVYEQFF. CDR3 bases: TGTGCTAGTGGTTTGACAACTAGCGGGAGGGTCTATGAGCAGTTCTTC.

This chain connects TRBV19 to TRBJ2-2, with D unresolved. This CDR3 region has 12 residues. Trimming cost V 8 bases and J 6 bases, with 10 bases left between them. Germline lookup yields CDR1 LNHDA and CDR2 SQIVND (reference sequence). As DNA, the CDR3 is TGTGCCAGTCTATTTGGGGCCGGGGAGCTGTTTTTT. It is translated as CASLFGAGELFF.

This chain connects TRBV7-6 to TRBJ1-2, with 10 bases identical to TRBD1. Germline V CDR1 and CDR2: SGHVS, FNYEAQ. This CDR3 is 14 amino acids long. With V trimmed by 5 bases and J by 4 bases, 4 bases remained unmatched. The CDR3 nucleotides read TGTGCCAGCAGCGCCCGGGACAGGGGCTATGGCTACACCTTC. Amino acid sequence: CASSARDRGYGYTF.

This clone was detected a few times. The chain uses TRBV27 and TRBJ1-4; TRBD1 matches at 7 bases. The CDR3 loop spans 18 amino acids. The V and J ends lost 5 bases and 1 base, in that order; junction bases with no gene match: 13. CDR1 MNHEY and CDR2 SMNVEV come from the germline V gene (reference sequence). Here the CDR3 reads CASSLWDSQSGTNEKLFF. As DNA, the CDR3 is TGTGCCAGCAGTCTCTGGGACAGTCAATCGGGAACTAATGAAAAACTGTTTTTT.

This clone came up a few times. J is TRBJ2-3 and V is TRBV27; no clear D. Trimming pared 9 bases from V and 2 bases from J, leaving 15 bases between. Looked up from germline, CDR1 is MNHEY and CDR2 is SMNVEV (reference sequence). CDR3 length: 14 amino acids. The CDR3 spells CASSDLSSTDTQYF. In DNA, the CDR3 is TGTGCCAGTTCCGACCTATCGTCCACAGATACGCAGTATTTT.

Only a few counts were recorded for this clone. In nucleotides, the CDR3 is TGTGCCATAGGGGGATCGGCGGGAGGTTCTTACGAGCAGTACTTC. It is translated as CAIGGSAGGSYEQYF. V gene TRBV10-3 combines with J gene TRBJ2-7; 8 bases fit TRBD2. Trimming cost V 9 bases and J 4 bases; bases outside gene matches: 14. Germline assignment: CDR1 ENHRY and CDR2 SYGVKD. The CDR3 loop spans 15 amino acids.

In the case of this clone: Because the CDR3's place on the DNA is in doubt, the DNA is left out and the CDR3 is given as listed by TCRdb. The J gene is TRBJ2-7, the V gene TRBV21-1; the table names TRBD2, a call not compared with the DNA. TRBV21-1 is an annotated pseudogene. A total of 16 residues make up the CDR3, ends included. The CDR3 here is CAFDLWGSGSFYEQYF.

The V and J genes are TRBV7-9 and TRBJ1-2; 8 nucleotides agree with TRBD1. V gave up 7 bases and J gave up 6 bases; unmatched junction bases: 7. Germline CDR1 is SEHNR and CDR2 is FQNEAQ (reference sequence). This CDR3 comprises 13 residues. This CDR3 reads CASTQGAQDGYTF. CDR3 sequence (DNA): TGTGCCAGCACCCAGGGGGCGCAGGATGGCTACACCTTC.

The chain couples TRBV30 to TRBJ2-7, with 9 bases identical to TRBD1. CDR3 length: 14 amino acids. Germline V gene sequence: CDR1 GTSNPN, CDR2 SVGIG (reference sequence). Losses at the gene ends were 3 bases for V and 3 bases for J; bases not matched to a gene: 6. CDR3 sequence (DNA): TGTGCCTGGAGGACGGGACAGGGCCTCTACGAGCAGTACTTC. Residues: CAWRTGQGLYEQYF.

CDR3 sequence (DNA): TGTGCCAGCAGTTTGACAGGGGACAATCAGCCCCAGCATTTT. It specifies CASSLTGDNQPQHF. V usage is TRBV27 and J usage is TRBJ1-5; 8 nucleotides line up with TRBD1. CDR3 length equals 14 residues. Germline CDR1 is MNHEY and CDR2 is SMNVEV (reference sequence). Losses at the gene ends were 3 bases for V and 3 bases for J; bases not matched to a gene: 1.

This sequence joins TRBV25-1 and TRBJ2-4; 10 bases match TRBD1. Looked up from germline, CDR1 is MGHDK and CDR2 is SYGVNS. The CDR3 loop spans 13 amino acids. The trim removed 7 bases at V and 8 bases at J, leaving 5 bases unmatched. The CDR3 loop reads CASNPGQGHIQYF. For the CDR3, the DNA is TGTGCCAGCAATCCGGGACAGGGGCACATTCAGTACTTC.

The chain carries TRBV7-9 and TRBJ2-2; 7 bases line up with TRBD1. The J segment lost 7 bases and the V segment lost 3 bases, leaving 5 bases of the junction unmatched. The CDR3 is made up of 14 amino acids. Germline V gives CDR1 SEHNR, CDR2 FQNEAQ (reference sequence). Here the CDR3 reads CASSLITGDGELFF. The CDR3 nucleotides are TGTGCCAGCAGCTTGATTACAGGGGACGGGGAGCTGTTTTTT.

V and J are TRBV27 and TRBJ2-7; a possible D gene is TRBD1 (6 bases). V was clipped by 4 bases and J by 4 bases, with 11 bases between them. Germline V CDR1 and CDR2: MNHEY, SMNVEV (reference sequence). CDR3 size: 13 residues. The CDR3 spells CASSYREGYEQYF. In nucleotides, the CDR3 is TGTGCCAGCAGTTACAGGGAAGGGTACGAGCAGTACTTC.

This clone was observed once. The chain has TRBV9 and TRBJ2-2; 8 nucleotides match TRBD1. The CDR3 is 17 residues long. Germline CDR1 and CDR2: SGDLS and YYNGEE. V shed 3 bases, J shed 3 bases, and the junction held 10 bases outside the gene matches. As DNA, the CDR3 is TGTGCCAGCAGCGAGTCCTGGCAGGGGGCCTACACCGGGGAGCTGTTTTTT. Translated: CASSESWQGAYTGELFF.